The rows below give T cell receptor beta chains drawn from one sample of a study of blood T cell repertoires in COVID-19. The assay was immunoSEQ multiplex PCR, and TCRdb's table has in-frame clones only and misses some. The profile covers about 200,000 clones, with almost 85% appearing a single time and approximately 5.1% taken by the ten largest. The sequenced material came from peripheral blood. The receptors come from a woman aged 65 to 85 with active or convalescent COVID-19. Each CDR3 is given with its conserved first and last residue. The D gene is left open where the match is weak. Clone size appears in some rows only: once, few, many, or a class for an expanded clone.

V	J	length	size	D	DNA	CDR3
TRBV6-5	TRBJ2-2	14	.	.	TGTGCCAGCAGACAGGAGAGGAACACCGGGGAGCTGTTTTTT	CASRQERNTGELFF
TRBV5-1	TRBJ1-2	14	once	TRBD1	TGCGCCAGCAGCGCTACAGGGGGAAACTATGGCTACACCTTC	CASSATGGNYGYTF
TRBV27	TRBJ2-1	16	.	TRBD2	TGTGCCAGCAGTCATGCCGGGACTAGCGGACACAATGAGCAGTTCTTC	CASSHAGTSGHNEQFF
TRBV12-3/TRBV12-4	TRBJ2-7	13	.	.	TGTGCCAGCAGTTTGGAAACAGGGTACGAGCAGTACTTC	CASSLETGYEQYF
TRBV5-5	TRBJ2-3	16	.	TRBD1	TGTGCCAGCAGTTTATCAGGGGGCCTAGGCACAGATACGCAGTATTTT	CASSLSGGLGTDTQYF
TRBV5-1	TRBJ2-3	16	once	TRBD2	TGCGCCAGCAGCTTGTCGCCCGGCTCGGGGGGGGATACGCAGTATTTT	CASSLSPGSGGDTQYF
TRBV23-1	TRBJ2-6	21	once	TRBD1	TGCGCCAGCAGTCAATCGACTGGCCCAGGGGGCCCTTTCTCTGGGGCCAACGTCCTGACTTTC	CASSQSTGPGGPFSGANVLTF
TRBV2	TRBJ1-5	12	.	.	TGTGCCAGCAGAGGGGAGGTACAGCCCCAGCATTTT	CASRGEVQPQHF
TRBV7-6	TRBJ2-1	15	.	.	TGTGCCAGCAGCTTATCACTAGTGGACTACAATGAGCAGTTCTTC	CASSLSLVDYNEQFF
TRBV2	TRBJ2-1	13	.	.	TGTGCCAGCCAGGAGGAAAGCTACAATGAGCAGTTCTTC	CASQEESYNEQFF
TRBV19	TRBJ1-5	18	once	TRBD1	TGTGCCAGTAGTATGAGCTCCTCACGGGACAGGGGGCAGAGAACCCAGCATTTT	CASSMSSSRDRGQRTQHF
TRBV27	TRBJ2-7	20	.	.	TGTGCCAGCAGTTTAAATTTTGGAGCTCAACCCTTTGGAGAGTCCTACGAGCAGTACTTC	CASSLNFGAQPFGESYEQYF
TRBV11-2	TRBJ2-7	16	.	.	TGTGCCAGCAGCCGAACTACCGGGACACTCGCTTACGAGCAGTACTTC	CASSRTTGTLAYEQYF
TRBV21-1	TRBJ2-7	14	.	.	TGTGCCAGCCACAGCGGGGGTCAGACCTACGAGCAGTACTTC	CASHSGGQTYEQYF
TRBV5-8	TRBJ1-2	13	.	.	TGTGCCAGCAGCTTGGATGGTAGTCGGGTGGGGAGTTTC	CASSLDGSRVGSF
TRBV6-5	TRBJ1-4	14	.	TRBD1	TGTGCCAGCTCCGGAGCAGGGGGTATCGCAAAACTGTTTTTT	CASSGAGGIAKLFF
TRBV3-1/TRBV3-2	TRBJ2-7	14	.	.	TGTGCCAGCAGCCAATCCCACAGTCTGCACGAGCAGTACTTC	CASSQSHSLHEQYF
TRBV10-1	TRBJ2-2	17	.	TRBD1	TGCGCCAGAGGGGAGGGACAGGGGGTAAGCGGGACCGGGGAGCTGTTTTTT	CARGEGQGVSGTGELFF